The rows below give T cell receptor beta chains drawn from one sample of a study of blood T cell repertoires in COVID-19. Sequencing was performed with immunoSEQ multiplex PCR; in TCRdb, only in-frame clones are kept and a portion is missing. The profile shows approximately 280,000 clones, about four fifths of them singletons. Input material: peripheral blood. The receptors shown here come from a human donor with COVID-19, enrolled during active disease. The donor label of this sample is uncertain. Both conserved end residues are part of each CDR3.

v_call,j_call,cdr3_aa
TRBV5-5,TRBJ2-3,CASSSGLAGETDTQYF
TRBV5-1,TRBJ1-1,CASSSRTGRMNTEAFF
TRBV9,TRBJ2-3,CASSLGLGPDTQYF
TRBV29-1,TRBJ2-3,CSVDDRGFTDTQYF
TRBV6-4,TRBJ1-5,CASSVYRDQPQHF
TRBV28,TRBJ2-3,CATVRRARGDTQYF
TRBV7-8,TRBJ2-1,CASSHRFYLSNEQFF
TRBV25-1,TRBJ1-4,CASSEYLATNEKLFF
TRBV5-4,TRBJ2-2,CASSGQSTGAGTGELFF
TRBV6-5,TRBJ2-7,CASRPAGTSYEQYF
TRBV28,TRBJ2-2,CASSLSSGSVIGELFF
TRBV5-4,TRBJ2-7,CASSTRTTPYEQYF
TRBV7-3,TRBJ2-1,CASSLIKEEAQFF
TRBV19,TRBJ2-6,CASSETGGAGANVLTF
TRBV5-6,TRBJ1-2,CASSLAGQGDYGYTF
TRBV27,TRBJ1-5,CASSLEQGDQPQHF
TRBV11-2,TRBJ2-4,CASSPGQGARRLAKNIQYF
TRBV7-2,TRBJ1-1,CASSLWGGFNTEAFF
TRBV19,TRBJ1-5,CASEPRQGVQPQHF
TRBV19,TRBJ1-5,CASVDRGFQPQHF
TRBV9,TRBJ2-1,CASSVAAGTYNEQFF
TRBV11-2,TRBJ2-6,CASSLLGSGANVLTF
TRBV3-1/TRBV3-2,TRBJ1-2,CASSQDFGGGRGGYTF
TRBV6-5,TRBJ1-5,CASSYENPAHNQPQHF
TRBV4-2,TRBJ1-1,CASSHDTQVTEAFF
TRBV5-4,TRBJ2-1,CASSLAGSSFGFSYNEQFF
TRBV5-6,TRBJ1-5,CASSFGRGSVYGNQPQHF
TRBV2,TRBJ2-7,CASSERSDSVEYF
TRBV27,TRBJ2-5,CASSLGGVQETQYF
TRBV5-1,TRBJ2-7,CASSPSTSGSYEQYF
TRBV5-1,TRBJ1-2,CASSLASGAGYGYTF
TRBV7-7,TRBJ2-1,CASSLGLGSSYNEQFF
TRBV5-6,TRBJ1-1,CASSLDLQNMNTEAFF
TRBV5-8,TRBJ1-5,CASSLRQGYSNQPQHF
TRBV5-8,TRBJ1-1,CASSLQGSMNTEAFF
TRBV25-1,TRBJ1-2,CASRVDRESGYTF
TRBV2,TRBJ1-2,CASTLGQVTGGYTF
TRBV30,TRBJ1-5,CAWRENYNQPQHF
TRBV23-1,TRBJ2-7,CASSHSRDRAFYEQYF
TRBV5-6,TRBJ1-2,CASSLGRGQQGYTF
TRBV11-3,TRBJ2-1,CASSVSSVTRSYNEQFF
TRBV20-1,TRBJ1-6,CSASRDNDYNSPLHF
TRBV10-3,TRBJ1-6,CAIRGTGRDSPLHF
TRBV29-1,TRBJ2-1,CSFRNRDSYNEQFF
TRBV7-9,TRBJ1-3,CASSLVQAGNTIYF